Following are 8 T cell receptor beta chains from one sample sequenced in a study of OX40 agonist ivuxolimab in advanced cancers. Sequencing was performed with immunoSEQ multiplex PCR; in TCRdb, only in-frame clones are kept and a portion is missing. The sample contains approximately 49,000 clones, approximately 84% of which appear only once. The source material was CD4+ or CD8+ T cells sorted from blood, sampled in a trial of the OX40 agonist ivuxolimab. The receptors stem from an adult with an advanced solid tumor such as melanoma, head and neck, liver or kidney cancer.

V usage is TRBV19 and J usage is TRBJ2-2, with 10 bases lining up with TRBD1. V shed 5 bases and J 5 bases; nucleotides not matched to a gene: 8. This CDR3 is built from 16 residues. Germline lookup yields CDR1 LNHDA and CDR2 SQIVND (reference sequence). CDR3 DNA sequence: TGTGCCAGTAGTCCCCTAGGGGGACAGGGGACCGGGGAGCTGTTTTTT. Its protein product is CASSPLGGQGTGELFF.

This clone came up a few times. The chain combines TRBV7-6 with TRBJ2-7, with a possible D match to TRBD2 (6 bases). CDR3 length equals 15 residues. The V gene's germline CDR1 is SGHVS and CDR2 FNYEAQ. V lost 5 bases to trimming and J lost 5 bases, with 19 bases between them. CDR3 residues: CASSQLLGGTHEQYF. The CDR3 coding sequence is TGTGCCAGCAGCCAACTGTTGGGGGGAACTCACGAGCAGTACTTC.

The chain is built from TRBV7-3 and TRBJ2-2, with a possible D match to TRBD2 (6 bases). Germline V CDR1 and CDR2: SGHTA, FQGTGA. V was shortened by 1 base and J by 4 bases, with 13 bases between the two germline ends. The CDR3 totals 16 residues. The CDR3: CASSLRAGPSTGELFF. The CDR3 DNA reads as TGTGCCAGCAGCTTAAGGGCGGGGCCAAGCACCGGGGAGCTGTTTTTT.

A single count supports this clone. The chain joins TRBV4-1 to TRBJ2-3; no clear D. V lost 4 bases and J lost 1, with 18 bases in between. CDR1 is MGHRA and CDR2 is YSYEKL in the germline V gene. This CDR3 is 17 amino acids long. CDR3 region: CASSPYLMRTGTDTQYF. CDR3 DNA: TGCGCCAGCAGCCCGTACCTCATGAGGACGGGCACAGATACGCAGTATTTT.

This clone was picked up one time. The chain carries TRBV19 and TRBJ2-5; perhaps TRBD1 as D (5 bases). The CDR3 is made up of 15 amino acids. V was pared by 6 bases and J by 2 bases, with 16 bases between. Germline-derived CDR1 and CDR2 are LNHDA and SQIVND (reference sequence). The CDR3 DNA reads as TGTGCCAGTAGCGTTATCCAGTCAGGGCAAGAGACCCAGTACTTC. Protein: CASSVIQSGQETQYF.

J is TRBJ2-3 and V is TRBV6-4, with D unclear. V was clipped by 2 bases and J by 0 bases, with 6 bases between them. The CDR3 covers 14 residues. Germline V lookup: CDR1 MRHNA, CDR2 SNTAGT. The CDR3 protein is CASSDDGSTDTQYF. Here the CDR3 DNA reads TGTGCCAGCAGTGACGATGGGAGCACAGATACGCAGTATTTT.

The chain employs TRBV19 and TRBJ2-7, with 9 bases identical to TRBD1. The CDR3 is 14 residues long. The J segment lost 6 bases and the V segment lost 4 bases, leaving 7 bases of the junction unmatched. The germline V gene has CDR1 LNHDA and CDR2 SQIVND (reference sequence). This CDR3 is CASSRTGEGAEQYF. DNA of the CDR3: TGTGCCAGTAGTAGGACAGGGGAAGGAGCCGAGCAGTACTTC.

The chain has TRBV13 and TRBJ1-2, with D possibly TRBD1 on 5 matching bases. V was trimmed by 3 bases and J by 0 bases, leaving 5 bases between them. This CDR3 comprises 13 residues. The V gene's germline CDR1 is PRHDT and CDR2 FYEKMQ (reference sequence). DNA for the CDR3: TGTGCCAGCAGCTTGGGGGCTAACTATGGCTACACCTTC. Its translation: CASSLGANYGYTF.